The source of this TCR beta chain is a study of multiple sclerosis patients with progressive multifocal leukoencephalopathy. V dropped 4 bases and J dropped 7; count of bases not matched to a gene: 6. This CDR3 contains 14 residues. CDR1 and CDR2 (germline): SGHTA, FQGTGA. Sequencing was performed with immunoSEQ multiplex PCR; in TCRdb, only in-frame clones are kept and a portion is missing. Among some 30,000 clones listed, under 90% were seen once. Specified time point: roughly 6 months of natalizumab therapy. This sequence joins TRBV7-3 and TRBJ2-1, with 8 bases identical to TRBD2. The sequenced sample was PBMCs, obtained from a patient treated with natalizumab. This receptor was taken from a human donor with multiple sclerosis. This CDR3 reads CASSSAGDWNEQFF. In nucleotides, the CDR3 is TGTGCCAGCAGCTCAGCGGGAGATTGGAATGAGCAGTTCTTC.